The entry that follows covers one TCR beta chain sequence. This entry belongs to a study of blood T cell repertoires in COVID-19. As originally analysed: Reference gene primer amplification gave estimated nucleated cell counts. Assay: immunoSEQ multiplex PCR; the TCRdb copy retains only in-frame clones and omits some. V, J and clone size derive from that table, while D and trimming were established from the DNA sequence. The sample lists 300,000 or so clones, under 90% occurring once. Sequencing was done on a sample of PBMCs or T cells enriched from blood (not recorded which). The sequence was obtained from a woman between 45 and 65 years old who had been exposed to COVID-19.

As DNA, the CDR3 is TGTGCCAGCAGTGCAAGGAGGGAAAGCCAATCTGAGCAGTTCTTC. Translation: CASSARRESQSEQFF. The chain is built from TRBV11-2 and TRBJ2-1; D may be TRBD2 (6 bases). The CDR3 totals 15 residues. V was trimmed by 6 bases and J by 9 bases, leaving 21 bases between them. Germline V lookup: CDR1 SGHAT, CDR2 FQNNGV.